This is a list of T cell receptor beta chains from one sample in a study of a mutant IDH1 vaccine in newly diagnosed glioma. The data were produced by immunoSEQ multiplex PCR, yet TCRdb's version contains in-frame clones alone and is incomplete. The sample consists of approximately 66,000 clones, 84% of them appearing once. No antigen is known for these receptors. The sequencing used PBMCs, collected from a glioma patient whose treatment included an IDH1 peptide vaccine. These receptors all stem from a young man with glioma. CDR3s include the opening cysteine and the closing phenylalanine or tryptophan. D genes are given only for firm matches. The size field is filled for only some rows; it gives once, few, many or a size class.

v_gene: TRBV7-9
abundance: .
j_gene: TRBJ2-1
d_gene: TRBD1
CDR3aa: CASSTQRGPLYNEQFF
CDR3nt: TGTGCCAGCAGCACCCAGAGGGGGCCATTATACAATGAGCAGTTCTTC

v_gene: TRBV4-1
abundance: once
j_gene: TRBJ1-4
d_gene: .
CDR3aa: CASSQDDRFWSNEKLFF
CDR3nt: TGCGCCAGCAGCCAAGACGACAGGTTTTGGTCTAATGAAAAACTGTTTTTT

v_gene: TRBV5-1
abundance: once
j_gene: TRBJ1-1
d_gene: TRBD1
CDR3aa: CASSLPTGGLTEAFF
CDR3nt: TGCGCCAGCAGTTTGCCGACAGGGGGCTTAACTGAAGCTTTCTTT

v_gene: TRBV19
abundance: .
j_gene: TRBJ1-5
d_gene: .
CDR3aa: CASSIPNQPQHF
CDR3nt: TGTGCCAGTAGTATACCTAATCAGCCCCAGCATTTT

v_gene: TRBV9
abundance: .
j_gene: TRBJ2-1
d_gene: TRBD2
CDR3aa: CASSVGLAGASNEQFF
CDR3nt: TGTGCCAGCAGCGTCGGCCTAGCGGGGGCATCCAATGAGCAGTTCTTC

v_gene: TRBV6-5
abundance: .
j_gene: TRBJ1-6
d_gene: .
CDR3aa: CASSYSPGVRNSPLHF
CDR3nt: TGTGCCAGCAGTTACTCGCCCGGGGTTCGGAATTCACCCCTCCACTTT

v_gene: TRBV6-4
abundance: few
j_gene: TRBJ1-5
d_gene: .
CDR3aa: CASSPGDNQPQHF
CDR3nt: TGTGCCAGCAGCCCAGGTGACAATCAGCCCCAGCATTTT

v_gene: TRBV6-6
abundance: .
j_gene: TRBJ1-2
d_gene: .
CDR3aa: CASSTDFNYGYTF
CDR3nt: TGTGCCAGCAGTACGGACTTTAACTATGGCTACACCTTC

v_gene: TRBV5-1
abundance: .
j_gene: TRBJ2-7
d_gene: .
CDR3aa: CASSLNSQREQYF
CDR3nt: TGCGCCAGCAGCTTAAACAGTCAGCGAGAGCAGTACTTC

v_gene: TRBV29-1
abundance: few
j_gene: TRBJ1-5
d_gene: .
CDR3aa: CSVGIGVGQPQHF
CDR3nt: TGCAGCGTTGGAATAGGGGTTGGTCAGCCCCAGCATTTT

v_gene: TRBV28
abundance: .
j_gene: TRBJ2-1
d_gene: .
CDR3aa: CASSLSVQYNEQFF
CDR3nt: TGTGCCAGCAGTTTGTCGGTACAATACAATGAGCAGTTCTTC

v_gene: TRBV4-2
abundance: .
j_gene: TRBJ1-1
d_gene: .
CDR3aa: CASSLRGTREEEAFF
CDR3nt: TGTGCCAGCAGCCTAAGAGGGACACGGGAGGAGGAGGCTTTCTTT

v_gene: TRBV5-4
abundance: .
j_gene: TRBJ1-6
d_gene: TRBD1
CDR3aa: CASSRTGVNSPLHF
CDR3nt: TGTGCCAGCAGCAGGACAGGGGTTAATTCACCCCTCCACTTT

v_gene: TRBV6-4
abundance: few
j_gene: TRBJ2-1
d_gene: TRBD2
CDR3aa: CASSEAGGHNEQFF
CDR3nt: TGTGCCAGCAGTGAAGCGGGGGGGCACAATGAGCAGTTCTTC

v_gene: TRBV11-2
abundance: .
j_gene: TRBJ1-3
d_gene: .
CDR3aa: CASSLAPESSGNTIYF
CDR3nt: TGTGCCAGCAGCTTAGCACCAGAGAGCTCTGGAAACACCATATATTTT

v_gene: TRBV18
abundance: .
j_gene: TRBJ2-6
d_gene: TRBD2
CDR3aa: CASSPTLSGGAQGANVLTF
CDR3nt: TGTGCCAGCTCACCTACCCTGAGCGGGGGGGCTCAAGGGGCCAACGTCCTGACTTTC

v_gene: TRBV10-3
abundance: .
j_gene: TRBJ2-1
d_gene: TRBD1
CDR3aa: CAIRGDRVLYNEQFF
CDR3nt: TGTGCCATCAGGGGCGACAGGGTTTTGTACAATGAGCAGTTCTTC

v_gene: TRBV19
abundance: once
j_gene: TRBJ1-3
d_gene: .
CDR3aa: CASSMDLRRVTSGNTIYF
CDR3nt: TGTGCCAGTAGTATGGACCTACGGAGGGTAACCTCTGGAAACACCATATATTTT

v_gene: TRBV7-8
abundance: .
j_gene: TRBJ2-7
d_gene: .
CDR3aa: CASSFPGRRDPLEQYF
CDR3nt: TGTGCCAGCAGCTTTCCCGGACGGAGAGATCCTCTCGAGCAGTACTTC

v_gene: TRBV6-5
abundance: .
j_gene: TRBJ1-5
d_gene: TRBD1
CDR3aa: CASSPSGGGSQPQHF
CDR3nt: TGTGCCAGCAGCCCTTCCGGAGGGGGCAGTCAGCCCCAGCATTTT